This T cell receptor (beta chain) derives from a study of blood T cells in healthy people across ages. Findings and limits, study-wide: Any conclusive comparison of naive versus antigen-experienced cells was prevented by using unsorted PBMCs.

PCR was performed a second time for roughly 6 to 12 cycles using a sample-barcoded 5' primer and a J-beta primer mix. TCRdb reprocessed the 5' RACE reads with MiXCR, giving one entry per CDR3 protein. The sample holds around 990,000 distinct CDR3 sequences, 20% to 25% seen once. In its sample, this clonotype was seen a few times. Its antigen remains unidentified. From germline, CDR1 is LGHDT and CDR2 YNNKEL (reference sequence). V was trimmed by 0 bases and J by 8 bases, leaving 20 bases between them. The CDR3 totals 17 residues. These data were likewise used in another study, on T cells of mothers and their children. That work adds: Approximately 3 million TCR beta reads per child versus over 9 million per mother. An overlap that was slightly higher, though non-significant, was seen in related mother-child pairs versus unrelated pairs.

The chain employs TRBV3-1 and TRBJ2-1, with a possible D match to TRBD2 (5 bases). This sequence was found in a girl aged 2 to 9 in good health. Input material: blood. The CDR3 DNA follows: TGTGCCAGCAGCCAAGAATATACTAGAATAGGAGAGGATGAGCAGTTCTTC. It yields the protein CASSQEYTRIGEDEQFF.